This T cell receptor beta chain is from a study of blood T cells in healthy people across ages. A J-beta primer mix and a sample-barcoded 5' primer were used in a second PCR of roughly 6 to 12 cycles. From the 5' RACE reads, TCRdb called clonotypes with MiXCR, one entry per CDR3 protein. The sample consists of some 940,000 distinct CDR3 sequences, approximately 32% of them appearing once. The CDR3 is 14 residues long. Losses at the gene ends were 5 bases for V and 2 bases for J; bases not matched to a gene: 3. Study results and caveats: Versus aged donors, long-lived donors had higher diversity and more naive CD4+ cells. The diversity estimates, figures obtained from one million T cells, were considered underestimates. Expanded clonotype changes were possibly confounded by unknown donor CMV status.

This clonotype appeared many times. Antigen specificity is unknown. The same data also went into a second study, on T cells of mothers and their children. That report adds: Thymic selection molds TCR recombination output in a comparable way in related and unrelated pairs.

The V call is TRBV12-3 or TRBV12-4, the J call TRBJ2-5, with TRBD1 matching over 9 bases. Sequencing was performed on blood. This sequence originates from a middle-aged woman in good health. Written as DNA, the CDR3 is TGTGCCAGCAGTGGGACAGGGTTGCAAGAGACCCAGTACTTC. Residues: CASSGTGLQETQYF.